These 22 T cell receptor beta chains share one sample of origin, sequenced in a study of shared clonotypes between healthy human individuals. The protocol was immunoSEQ multiplex PCR, while the TCRdb copy is restricted to in-frame clones and leaves out a portion. The sample yields 400,000 to 500,000 clones, roughly 85% seen once. Sequencing was carried out using PBMCs. Receptors were obtained from a woman between 40 and 50 years old in good health. Some clones in this sample may be carry-over from other donors' samples.

V usage is TRBV11-2 and J usage is TRBJ2-7; the D gene is possibly TRBD1 (6 bases). The germline V and J ends were trimmed by 1 base and 2 bases, with 18 bases remaining between them. CDR3 length equals 17 residues. CDR1 SGHAT and CDR2 FQNNGV come from the germline V gene. CDR3 protein: CASSLAYYNRTAYEQYF. DNA of the CDR3: TGTGCCAGCAGCTTAGCATACTATAATCGGACAGCCTACGAGCAGTACTTC.

Points on this clone: A much larger clone lies a single base off, so this may be a read error. The chain joins TRBV5-5 to TRBJ1-2; D not certain. V lost 2 bases to trimming and J lost 4 bases, with 6 bases between them. This CDR3 is 12 amino acids long. Germline loops: CDR1 SGHKS, CDR2 YYEKEE (reference sequence). CDR3 sequence reads: CASSFASYGYTF. The CDR3 DNA is TGTGCCAGCAGCTTTGCCAGCTATGGCTACACCTTC.

The V and J genes are TRBV5-1 and TRBJ2-2; 11 bases align to TRBD2. The CDR3 covers 17 residues. Trimming removed 5 bases from V and 4 bases from J; junction bases left unmatched: 10. Germline V gene lookup returns CDR1 SGHRS and CDR2 YFSETQ. CDR3 residues: CASSLISGRAGTGELFF. As DNA, the CDR3 is TGCGCCAGCAGTCTTATTAGCGGGAGGGCTGGCACCGGGGAGCTGTTTTTT.

The chain is built from TRBV7-3 and TRBJ2-3, with 14 bases lining up with TRBD2. The J segment lost 3 bases and the V segment lost 3 bases, leaving 5 bases of the junction unmatched. This CDR3 is 17 amino acids long. From germline, CDR1 is SGHTA and CDR2 FQGTGA. The CDR3: CASSFSGTSGRTDTQYF. The CDR3 nucleotides are TGTGCCAGCAGCTTTTCCGGGACTAGCGGGAGAACAGATACGCAGTATTTT.

For this clone: The identical CDR3 is also encoded by other nucleotide sequences in the sample. The chain couples TRBV9 to TRBJ2-1, with D possibly matching TRBD2 (6 bases). This CDR3 comprises 14 residues. V was pared by 0 bases and J by 4 bases, with 8 bases between. The germline V gene has CDR1 SGDLS and CDR2 YYNGEE. CDR3 region: CASSVAGTYNEQFF. CDR3 nucleotides: TGTGCCAGCAGCGTAGCGGGGACTTACAATGAGCAGTTCTTC. The variable domain in full, completed from reference TRBV9 and TRBJ2-1, reads DSGVTQTPKHLITATGQRVTLRCSPRSGDLSVYWYQQSLDQGLQFLIQYYNGEERAKGNILERFSAQQFPDLHSELNLSSLELGDSALYFCASSVAGTYNEQFFGPGTRLTVL.

This chain joins TRBV5-4 and TRBJ2-3, with no clear D. The V gene lost 7 bases and the J gene lost 0 bases, with 18 bases spanning the gap. CDR1 is SGHNT, CDR2 YYREEE, per germline (reference sequence). The CDR3 consists of 16 residues. In nucleotides, the CDR3 is TGTGCCAGCCACAACCGGGCGTCTTCTAGCACAGATACGCAGTATTTT. Translating gives CASHNRASSSTDTQYF.

The chain links TRBV5-6 to TRBJ2-5; the match to TRBD2 covers 11 bases. Germline V gene data show CDR1 as SGHDT and CDR2 as YYEEEE. V was pared by 2 bases and J by 0 bases, with 3 bases of the junction left unmatched. The CDR3 totals 16 residues. The CDR3 loop reads CASSFRLAGNQETQYF. CDR3 in DNA: TGTGCCAGCAGCTTCCGACTAGCGGGGAACCAAGAGACCCAGTACTTC.

This clone was counted at least ten times. The sample carries other DNA sequences with the same CDR3. The gene calls are TRBV30 and TRBJ1-2; the D is unclear. V lost 6 bases to trimming and J lost 6 bases, with 23 bases between them. Germline assignment: CDR1 GTSNPN and CDR2 SVGIG (reference sequence). The CDR3 spans 15 residues. CDR3 bases: TGTGCCTGCCTCTGGGGTTCCGGGGAAGTCCATGGCTACACCTTC. Amino acid sequence: CACLWGSGEVHGYTF.

The chain uses TRBV6-4 and TRBJ2-1; unclear D gene. Trimming stripped 2 bases from V and 12 bases from J, with 17 bases between. This CDR3 spans 14 amino acids. Germline V gene sequence: CDR1 MRHNA, CDR2 SNTAGT. CDR3 residues: CASSDRSVGTGQFF. The CDR3, as DNA: TGTGCCAGCAGTGACAGGAGCGTAGGTACTGGGCAGTTCTTC.

This sequence joins TRBV15 and TRBJ2-1, with 8 bases matching TRBD2. The trim removed 0 bases at V and 6 bases at J, leaving 4 bases unmatched. CDR1 LNHNV and CDR2 YYDKDF come from the germline V gene (reference sequence). The CDR3 is made up of 15 amino acids. The CDR3 spells CATSRDVSGGNEQFF. The CDR3 nucleotides read TGTGCCACCAGCAGAGATGTAAGCGGGGGCAATGAGCAGTTCTTC.

The V gene is TRBV9, the J gene TRBJ1-4; D uncertain. The germline CDR1 and CDR2 sequences are SGDLS and YYNGEE. Deletions cut 3 bases from V and 8 bases from J, with 14 bases between. CDR3 length equals 14 residues. This CDR3 is CASSEASRGEKLFF. CDR3 DNA sequence: TGTGCCAGCAGCGAGGCGAGTAGAGGCGAAAAACTGTTTTTT.

The V call is TRBV18, the J call TRBJ1-5; 9 nucleotides line up with TRBD1. This CDR3 contains 15 residues. The trim removed 3 bases at V and 4 bases at J, leaving 4 bases unmatched. CDR1 is KGHSH and CDR2 is LQKENI in the germline V gene. CDR3 protein: CASSPGQGRNQPQHF. The DNA of the CDR3 is TGTGCCAGCTCACCCGGACAGGGGAGGAATCAGCCCCAGCATTTT.

This clone has a handful of counts. The chain carries TRBV4-2 and TRBJ2-1, with D perhaps TRBD2 (5 bases). CDR3 length equals 15 residues. Germline V gene data show CDR1 as LGHNA and CDR2 as YNFKEQ. Trimming left V 0 bases short and J 6 bases short, with 12 bases between. In DNA form, the CDR3 reads TGTGCCAGCAGCCAAGAAGCGAGCGGCAGCAATGAGCAGTTCTTC. Translation: CASSQEASGSNEQFF.

This clone was seen once. The chain joins TRBV6-5 to TRBJ2-3; D call uncertain. Trimming took off 6 bases at V and 4 bases at J, with 14 bases between the two ends. The CDR3 totals 14 residues. Looked up from germline, CDR1 is MNHEY and CDR2 is SVGAGI. CDR3 sequence: CASSDPYGADTQYF. DNA of the CDR3: TGTGCCAGCAGCGACCCTTATGGGGCAGATACGCAGTATTTT.

The V gene is TRBV14, the J gene TRBJ1-3, with unresolved D. Germline V gives CDR1 SGHDN, CDR2 FVKESK. This CDR3 has 14 amino acids. V was clipped by 4 bases and J by 1 base, with 8 bases between them. CDR3 residues: CASSPLVSGNTIYF. The CDR3 DNA reads as TGTGCCAGCAGCCCGCTGGTTTCTGGAAACACCATATATTTT. Full variable domain (missing parts from reference TRBV14 and TRBJ1-3): EAGVTQFPSHSVIEKGQTVTLRCDPISGHDNLYWYRRVMGKEIKFLLHFVKESKQDESGMPNNRFLAERTGGTYSTLKVQPAELEDSGVYFCASSPLVSGNTIYFGEGSWLTVV.

V gene TRBV6-6 combines with J gene TRBJ1-2; 7 positions match TRBD1. The CDR3 is made up of 15 amino acids. The germline CDR1 and CDR2 sequences are MNHNY and SVGAGI (reference sequence). V was clipped by 5 bases and J by 0 bases; unmatched bases: 6. The CDR3 protein is CASSNRQGTNYGYTF. The CDR3 nucleotides are TGTGCCAGCAGTAATCGACAGGGAACTAACTATGGCTACACCTTC.

The chain links TRBV5-1 to TRBJ2-1, with 10 bases fitting TRBD2. Per the germline V gene, CDR1 is SGHRS and CDR2 is YFSETQ. V was clipped by 3 bases and J by 6 bases; unmatched bases: 6. The CDR3 is 15 amino acids. CDR3 sequence reads: CASSSSSGSPNEQFF. For the CDR3, the DNA is TGCGCCAGCAGCTCCTCTAGCGGGAGTCCCAATGAGCAGTTCTTC.

This chain links TRBV15 with TRBJ2-5, with TRBD2 matching over 10 bases. Germline assignment: CDR1 LNHNV and CDR2 YYDKDF (reference sequence). With 1 base clipped from V and 5 bases from J, the junction kept 10 bases outside the gene matches. CDR3 length equals 17 residues. The CDR3 sequence: CATSRGSSSGSDETQYF. The DNA for the CDR3 is TGTGCCACCAGCAGAGGCTCTTCTAGCGGGAGTGACGAGACCCAGTACTTC.

The chain has TRBV18 and TRBJ2-1; 10 bases match TRBD2. This CDR3 comprises 14 residues. The V segment lost 5 bases and the J segment 7 bases; nucleotides outside the gene matches: 5. In germline, CDR1 is KGHSH, CDR2 LQKENI. As DNA, the CDR3 is TGTGCCAGCTCATCTAGCGGGAGAGATAATGAGCAGTTCTTC. It specifies CASSSSGRDNEQFF.

This clone turned up a few times. CDR3 protein: CASSLGLAGGYEQYF. As DNA, the CDR3 is TGTGCCAGCAGCTTAGGCTTAGCGGGAGGATACGAGCAGTACTTC. This chain uses TRBV11-2 with TRBJ2-7, with 10 nucleotides matching TRBD2. With V trimmed by 1 base and J by 4 bases, 4 bases remained unmatched. CDR3 size: 15 residues. Germline V lookup: CDR1 SGHAT, CDR2 FQNNGV.

The chain has TRBV4-1 and TRBJ2-7; 7 positions match TRBD1. The CDR3 loop spans 15 amino acids. Trimming removed 3 bases from V and 0 bases from J; junction bases left unmatched: 5. Per the germline V gene, CDR1 is MGHRA and CDR2 is YSYEKL. The CDR3 DNA reads as TGCGCCAGCAGCCAGGTTCAGGGGGACTCCTACGAGCAGTACTTC. This translates into CASSQVQGDSYEQYF.

J is TRBJ2-7 and V is TRBV18; the D gene is possibly TRBD1 (6 bases). Germline V gene lookup returns CDR1 KGHSH and CDR2 LQKENI. This CDR3 has 15 residues. V gave up 4 bases and J gave up 4 bases, with 17 bases separating them. The CDR3 DNA sequence: TGTGCCAGCTCACTAGCGCAGGGGCGCTTTTACGAGCAGTACTTC. It encodes CASSLAQGRFYEQYF.